The 11 T cell receptor beta chains reported below all come from one sample, sequenced in a study of T cells in Graves' hyperthyroidism and ophthalmopathy. Amplified TCR beta CDR3 regions derived from RNA transcripts. The HTBI primer set served for first-round RT-PCR of the TCR CDR3. TCRdb re-derived calls from the multiplex PCR reads in MiXCR, one entry per CDR3 protein. In the table there are more than 250,000 distinct CDR3 sequences, around 15% of which are singletons. The sequenced material came from blood. The receptor set was obtained from a woman aged 45-60 years with Graves' hyperthyroidism that later progressed to Graves' ophthalmopathy.

The gene calls are TRBV11-2 and TRBJ2-2; D is uncertain. The V and J ends lost 3 bases and 1 base respectively, with 6 bases between them. Germline V lookup: CDR1 SGHAT, CDR2 FQNNGV. This CDR3 has 14 amino acids. The CDR3 DNA follows: TGTGCCAGCAGCTTTAACCTGAACACCGGGGAGCTGTTTTTT. Residues: CASSFNLNTGELFF.

This clonotype appeared many times. The chain links TRBV20-1 to TRBJ1-5; tentative D call: TRBD1 (5 bases). Trimming left V 2 bases short and J 4 bases short, with 18 bases between. Germline lookup yields CDR1 DFQATT and CDR2 SNEGSKA (reference sequence). CDR3 length equals 16 residues. The CDR3, as DNA: TGCAGTGCTAGACCGCGCGCAGGGAGGAGAAATCAGCCCCAGCATTTT. The encoded protein is CSARPRAGRRNQPQHF.

This clonotype has a count of ten or more. The rearrangement uses TRBV6-1 and TRBJ2-7; no clear D gene. CDR1 MNHNS and CDR2 SASEGT come from the germline V gene. This CDR3 has 13 residues. Between the trimmed V and J ends, which lost 1 base and 2 bases, there was a span of 6 bases. Written as DNA, the CDR3 is TGTGCCAGCAGTGAAGGCAGGACCTACGAGCAGTACTTC. It yields the protein CASSEGRTYEQYF.

J is TRBJ2-5 and V is TRBV6-2 or TRBV6-3; D remains ambiguous. V was shortened by 6 bases and J by 2 bases, with 16 bases between the two germline ends. The CDR3 runs 15 residues. Germline CDR1 is MNHEY and CDR2 is SVGEGT. CDR3: CASSRARVTQETQYF. The CDR3 DNA reads TGTGCCAGCAGCCGGGCAAGGGTAACACAAGAGACCCAGTACTTC.

In this sample, this clonotype turned up many times. CDR3 DNA: TGTGCCAGCAGTGGACTAGCCAGTAGGGATACGCAGTATTTT. It codes for CASSGLASRDTQYF. The rearrangement uses TRBV6-1 and TRBJ2-3; 7 positions match TRBD2. CDR1 is MNHNS and CDR2 is SASEGT in the germline V gene. Losses at the gene ends were 4 bases for V and 6 bases for J; bases not matched to a gene: 7. The CDR3 length is 14 residues.

The table lists this clonotype with many counts. The rearrangement joins TRBV12-3 or TRBV12-4 to TRBJ2-3; 8 bases line up with TRBD2. The CDR3 runs 21 residues. Trimming took 5 bases from V and 0 from J; bases not matched to a gene: 22. The chain's CDR3 is CASSRPPFREGRDSSTDTQYF. Written as DNA, the CDR3 is TGTGCCAGCAGTAGACCCCCTTTTCGGGAGGGCCGGGATTCTAGCACAGATACGCAGTATTTT.

The J gene is TRBJ2-1, the V gene TRBV4-1; 7 bases fit TRBD2. CDR3 length: 16 residues. V was pared by 4 bases and J by 0 bases, with 6 bases of the junction left unmatched. CDR1 is MGHRA, CDR2 YSYEKL, per germline. CDR3 protein: CASSPEREDSYNEQFF. DNA for the CDR3: TGCGCCAGCAGCCCGGAACGGGAGGACTCCTACAATGAGCAGTTCTTC.

This clonotype was recorded many times. DNA of the CDR3: TGTGCCAGCAGTTGGGCGGGGGCGGGAGGAAACGAGCAGTACTTC. Translated, it gives CASSWAGAGGNEQYF. The rearrangement joins TRBV12-3 or TRBV12-4 to TRBJ2-7, with 8 bases fitting TRBD2. J gave up 5 bases and V 4 bases, and 10 bases lay outside the gene matches. The CDR3 spans 15 residues.

Many counts were recorded for this clonotype. This chain joins TRBV7-9 and TRBJ2-5; 9 bases map to TRBD1. Germline V gene lookup returns CDR1 SEHNR and CDR2 FQNEAQ (reference sequence). Unmatched junction bases numbered 7, after V lost 6 bases and J lost 2 bases. The CDR3 totals 15 residues. The CDR3 loop is CASSSTGGPQETQYF. CDR3 bases: TGTGCCAGCAGTTCCACAGGGGGCCCTCAAGAGACCCAGTACTTC.

CDR3 protein: CASSPVGGASYEQYF. The CDR3 coding sequence is TGTGCCAGCAGCCCGGTAGGGGGCGCGTCCTACGAGCAGTACTTC. This chain connects TRBV3-1 to TRBJ2-7; 7 nucleotides align to TRBD1. After removal of 4 bases from V and 1 base from J, the junction contained 7 bases not matched to a gene. The CDR3 loop spans 15 amino acids. Germline V lookup: CDR1 LGHDT, CDR2 YNNKEL (reference sequence).

This clonotype was detected many times. The V call is TRBV29-1, the J call TRBJ2-1; D gene uncertain. Germline CDR1 is SQVTM and CDR2 is ANQGSEA. CDR3 length: 11 residues. Between the trimmed V and J ends, which lost 7 bases and 7 bases, there was a span of 11 bases. CDR3 bases: TGCAGCGCGTACGAGGAAAATGAGCAGTTCTTC. It specifies CSAYEENEQFF.